Presented here are 28 T cell receptor beta chains from one specimen sequenced in a study of T cell responses to AZD1222 COVID-19 vaccine. Sequencing used immunoSEQ multiplex PCR; TCRdb keeps in-frame clones, though not all of them. The profile shows roughly 150,000 clones, roughly 87% of them singletons. Material: peripheral blood, obtained 28 days after the second AZD1222 dose. The receptors originated from an adult who received the AZD1222 COVID-19 vaccine.

The chain couples TRBV5-4 to TRBJ2-5; D remains unclear. V was trimmed by 1 base and J by 7 bases, leaving 14 bases between them. Looked up from germline, CDR1 is SGHNT and CDR2 is YYREEE (reference sequence). The CDR3 is 14 amino acids. CDR3 sequence (DNA): TGTGCCAGCAGCTTGTCCCAATCTCGAGGGACCCAGTACTTC. This translates into CASSLSQSRGTQYF.

This clone was recorded only once. The rearrangement links TRBV9 to TRBJ1-6; D is ambiguous. The CDR3 has 13 residues. Germline-derived CDR1 and CDR2 are SGDLS and YYNGEE. V lost 0 bases, J lost 7 bases, and 5 bases lay in between. CDR3 in amino acids: CASSVAGNSPLHF. The CDR3 coding sequence is TGTGCCAGCAGCGTAGCCGGGAATTCACCCCTCCACTTT.

The count of this clone is one. This rearrangement joins TRBV5-6 to TRBJ2-1; D is possibly TRBD1 (5 bases). Trimming took off 3 bases at V and 0 bases at J, with 10 bases between the two ends. The CDR3 contains 15 residues. Germline V gene sequence: CDR1 SGHDT, CDR2 YYEEEE. This CDR3 reads CASSWTLSSYNEQFF. The CDR3 nucleotides are TGTGCCAGCAGCTGGACACTTTCCTCCTACAATGAGCAGTTCTTC. The whole variable domain, remainder taken from reference TRBV5-6 and TRBJ2-1, is DAGVTQSPTHLIKTRGQQVTLRCSPKSGHDTVSWYQQALGQGPQFIFQYYEEEERQRGNFPDRFSGHQFPNYSSELNVNALLLGDSALYLCASSWTLSSYNEQFFGPGTRLTVL.

The chain couples TRBV2 to TRBJ2-7; 7 bases are a match to TRBD1. Germline V gene data show CDR1 as SNHLY and CDR2 as FYNNEI. The CDR3 has 15 amino acids. Trimming cost V 5 bases and J 5 bases; bases outside gene matches: 12. Here the CDR3 reads CASSLTRQGINEQYF. The CDR3 region has the DNA TGTGCCAGCAGTTTAACGAGACAGGGCATCAACGAGCAGTACTTC.

This chain joins TRBV5-5 and TRBJ2-7, with D perhaps assigned TRBD1 or TRBD2 (5 bases each). Germline CDR1 reads SGHKS; CDR2 reads YYEKEE (reference sequence). V shed 1 base and J shed 2 bases, with 13 bases lying between them. This CDR3 contains 15 residues. Written as DNA, the CDR3 is TGTGCCAGCAGCTTGCGAGGGCAGGGCGCCTACGAGCAGTACTTC. It encodes CASSLRGQGAYEQYF.

The J gene is TRBJ2-1, the V gene TRBV25-1; 8 positions match TRBD1. V was clipped by 3 bases and J by 7 bases; unmatched bases: 2. Looked up from germline, CDR1 is MGHDK and CDR2 is SYGVNS. CDR3 length: 13 amino acids. CDR3 nucleotides: TGTGCCAGCAGTGACAGGGGGCGAAATGAGCAGTTCTTC. Translated: CASSDRGRNEQFF.

V usage is TRBV7-2 and J usage is TRBJ1-6, with D unclear. The CDR3 totals 14 residues. Germline V gene sequence: CDR1 SGHTA, CDR2 FQGNSA. V was pared by 0 bases and J by 7 bases, with 7 bases between. The CDR3 bases are TGTGCCAGCAGCTTAGCAGGGAAAAATTCACCCCTCCACTTT. It codes for CASSLAGKNSPLHF.

J is TRBJ2-1 and V is TRBV19; 14 nucleotides match TRBD2. Germline V gene sequence: CDR1 LNHDA, CDR2 SQIVND (reference sequence). The CDR3 covers 19 residues. The V gene end was trimmed by 5 bases and the J gene end by 8 bases; junction bases not matched to a gene: 17. This CDR3 reads CASSLATSGGVGRVDEQFF. The CDR3, as DNA: TGTGCCAGTAGTCTGGCGACTAGCGGGGGGGTTGGAAGGGTCGATGAGCAGTTCTTC.

The chain is built from TRBV12-3 or TRBV12-4 and TRBJ2-7; D unclear. The CDR3 length is 11 residues. V shed 6 bases and J shed 4 bases, with 7 bases lying between them. In nucleotides, the CDR3 is TGTGCCAGCAGAGCCGATTACGAGCAGTACTTC. The encoded protein is CASRADYEQYF.

This sequence joins TRBV2 and TRBJ1-2; no clear D gene. Trimming left V 6 bases short and J 7 bases short, with 12 bases between. In germline, CDR1 is SNHLY, CDR2 FYNNEI. The CDR3 length is 12 residues. The CDR3 is CASSLMEGGYTF. CDR3 DNA sequence: TGTGCCAGCAGCTTGATGGAGGGTGGCTACACCTTC. The variable domain in full, completed from reference TRBV2 and TRBJ1-2, reads EPEVTQTPSHQVTQMGQEVILRCVPISNHLYFYWYRQILGQKVEFLVSFYNNEISEKSEIFDDQFSVERPDGSNFTLKIRSTKLEDSAMYFCASSLMEGGYTFGSGTRLTVV.

This clone was recorded once. The chain has TRBV5-4 and TRBJ2-7; 13 bases agree with TRBD2. The CDR3 totals 14 residues. Germline values: CDR1 SGHNT, CDR2 YYREEE (reference sequence). Trimming cost V 3 bases and J 6 bases; bases outside gene matches: 3. The CDR3: CASSSGLAGFEQYF. The CDR3 DNA sequence: TGTGCCAGCAGCTCGGGACTAGCGGGGTTCGAGCAGTACTTC. Full variable domain (outside the CDR3, taken from reference TRBV5-4 and TRBJ2-7): ETGVTQSPTHLIKTRGQQVTLRCSSQSGHNTVSWYQQALGQGPQFIFQYYREEENGRGNFPPRFSGLQFPNYSSELNVNALELDDSALYLCASSSGLAGFEQYFGPGTRLTVT.

The chain couples TRBV19 to TRBJ2-7; TRBD1 might be the D (7 bases). Germline assignment: CDR1 LNHDA and CDR2 SQIVND (reference sequence). V was pared by 5 bases and J by 0 bases, with 17 bases between. The CDR3 is made up of 16 amino acids. The CDR3 DNA is TGTGCCAGTAGTGCGGGACAGACAAGGAGCTCCTACGAGCAGTACTTC. This sequence encodes CASSAGQTRSSYEQYF.

CDR3 DNA sequence: TGTGCCAGCAGTACCCGGACAGGGAAGCCCGGGGAGCTGTTTTTT. This translates into CASSTRTGKPGELFF. The chain combines TRBV28 with TRBJ2-2; TRBD1 matches 8 bases. CDR3 length equals 15 residues. V dropped 5 bases and J dropped 6; count of bases not matched to a gene: 8. In germline, CDR1 is MDHEN, CDR2 SYDVKM.

This rearrangement joins TRBV9 to TRBJ1-2; D not resolved. This CDR3 comprises 14 residues. V lost 1 base to trimming and J lost 8 bases, with 15 bases between them. Per germline, CDR1 SGDLS and CDR2 YYNGEE. The CDR3 protein is CASSVNDIIQGYTF. CDR3 nucleotide sequence: TGTGCCAGCAGCGTAAATGACATCATCCAGGGCTACACCTTC.

The chain recombines TRBV5-4 with TRBJ1-2; D remains unclear. Trimming took off 2 bases at V and 2 bases at J, with 13 bases between the two ends. Looked up from germline, CDR1 is SGHNT and CDR2 is YYREEE (reference sequence). The CDR3 sequence is 15 residues long. The CDR3 bases are TGTGCCAGCAGCTTTTCGGGCAGACTAAACTATGGCTACACCTTC. It codes for CASSFSGRLNYGYTF.

This clone was observed at least ten times. V is TRBV27 and J is TRBJ1-2; no definite D call. There are 12 residues in the CDR3. Trimming removed 4 bases from V and 8 bases from J, with 11 bases in between. From germline, CDR1 is MNHEY and CDR2 SMNVEV (reference sequence). The CDR3 nucleotides are TGTGCCAGCAGTTCTCGGAATGGGGGCTACACCTTC. Its translation: CASSSRNGGYTF.

The rearrangement links TRBV5-6 to TRBJ1-2, with 9 bases lining up with TRBD1. The CDR3 runs 16 residues. The V gene end was trimmed by 3 bases and the J gene end by 4 bases; junction bases not matched to a gene: 10. In germline, CDR1 is SGHDT, CDR2 YYEEEE. CDR3 DNA sequence: TGTGCCAGCAGCTCGATCCCGGGACAGGGTGGCTATGGCTACACCTTC. It translates to CASSSIPGQGGYGYTF.

The V and J genes are TRBV15 and TRBJ2-3; D gene uncertain. Germline V gene sequence: CDR1 LNHNV, CDR2 YYDKDF (reference sequence). The CDR3 loop spans 12 amino acids. V was clipped by 8 bases and J by 0 bases, with 6 bases between them. CDR3 nucleotide sequence: TGTGCCACCGGCCGGAGCACAGATACGCAGTATTTT. Its translation: CATGRSTDTQYF.

The V and J genes are TRBV18 and TRBJ2-1; 9 nucleotides match TRBD1. There are 15 residues in the CDR3. Trimming removed 3 bases from V and 4 bases from J; junction bases left unmatched: 4. Germline V CDR1 and CDR2: KGHSH, LQKENI. As DNA, the CDR3 is TGTGCCAGCTCACCCGGGACAGGGTCGTACAATGAGCAGTTCTTC. Translated, it gives CASSPGTGSYNEQFF.

The chain couples TRBV19 to TRBJ1-2; D is unresolved. Germline CDR1 reads LNHDA; CDR2 reads SQIVND (reference sequence). V was shortened by 6 bases and J by 1 base, with 9 bases between the two germline ends. The CDR3 is 13 amino acids. The CDR3 DNA is TGTGCCAGTAGAGTGGGCATTAACTATGGCTACACCTTC. It yields the protein CASRVGINYGYTF.

V usage is TRBV7-9 and J usage is TRBJ1-3; 8 bases map to TRBD1. With 3 bases clipped from V and 0 bases from J, the junction kept 7 bases outside the gene matches. Per germline, CDR1 SEHNR and CDR2 FQNEAQ (reference sequence). There are 17 residues in the CDR3. The CDR3 loop reads CASSFRGQDFSGNTIYF. DNA of the CDR3: TGTGCCAGCAGCTTCCGGGGACAGGACTTCTCTGGAAACACCATATATTTT.

The chain employs TRBV6-6 and TRBJ1-5; D ambiguous. The V gene's germline CDR1 is MNHNY and CDR2 SVGAGI (reference sequence). This CDR3 spans 13 amino acids. Trimming pared 6 bases from V and 5 bases from J, leaving 11 bases between. CDR3 sequence (DNA): TGTGCCAGCAGCCAAGGACGCGATCAGCCCCAGCATTTT. Encoded protein: CASSQGRDQPQHF.

The gene calls are TRBV30 and TRBJ1-4; D call uncertain. The CDR3 covers 15 residues. Deletions cut 2 bases from V and 4 bases from J, with 14 bases between. CDR1 is GTSNPN, CDR2 SVGIG, per germline (reference sequence). The CDR3: CAWSSGRSYNEKLFF. The CDR3 nucleotides read TGTGCCTGGAGTTCGGGGAGGAGTTATAATGAAAAACTGTTTTTT.

The chain combines TRBV11-1 with TRBJ1-2; D gene uncertain. The germline CDR1 and CDR2 sequences are SGHAT and FQDESV (reference sequence). V gave up 5 bases and J gave up 3 bases, with 10 bases separating them. The CDR3 has 13 amino acids. Here the CDR3 DNA reads TGTGCCAGCAGCGACACCGGGGACTATGGCTACACCTTC. Protein: CASSDTGDYGYTF.

This clone occurred a few times. The same CDR3 arises from other DNA sequences in this sample as well. This chain connects TRBV7-9 to TRBJ2-7; no definite D call. The CDR3 is 14 residues long. Germline CDR1 is SEHNR and CDR2 is FQNEAQ (reference sequence). Trimming removed 6 bases at V and 0 bases at J, with 12 bases between. CDR3: CASSSGQSSYEQYF. The CDR3 DNA is TGTGCCAGCAGTTCAGGCCAGAGCTCCTACGAGCAGTACTTC.

The chain has TRBV18 and TRBJ1-5, with a weak D call TRBD1 (6 bases). Trimming shortened V by 6 bases and J by 5 bases, and 14 bases separated the two germline ends. The germline CDR1 and CDR2 sequences are KGHSH and LQKENI. The CDR3 consists of 14 residues. The CDR3 loop is CASSRQDSDQPQHF. CDR3 sequence (DNA): TGTGCCAGCTCGAGACAGGACAGCGATCAGCCCCAGCATTTT.

The J gene is TRBJ1-2, the V gene TRBV2; D unclear. The germline CDR1 and CDR2 sequences are SNHLY and FYNNEI. The CDR3 is made up of 13 amino acids. V lost 5 bases, J lost 3 bases, and 10 bases lay in between. In nucleotides, the CDR3 is TGTGCCAGCAGTCCGGATGTAGACTATGGCTACACCTTC. Amino acids: CASSPDVDYGYTF. Full variable domain (remainder filled in from reference TRBV2 and TRBJ1-2): EPEVTQTPSHQVTQMGQEVILRCVPISNHLYFYWYRQILGQKVEFLVSFYNNEISEKSEIFDDQFSVERPDGSNFTLKIRSTKLEDSAMYFCASSPDVDYGYTFGSGTRLTVV.

The chain has TRBV27 and TRBJ2-3; TRBD1 aligns across 8 bases. CDR1 MNHEY and CDR2 SMNVEV come from the germline V gene (reference sequence). The CDR3 sequence is 15 residues long. Germline trimming cut 5 bases from V and 2 bases from J; bases unmatched to any gene: 6. As DNA, the CDR3 is TGTGCCAGCAGTACAGGGGGATGGTCCACAGATACGCAGTATTTT. Translation: CASSTGGWSTDTQYF.